This T cell receptor (beta chain) comes out of a study of shared clonotypes between healthy human individuals. The assay was carried out at the deep level. Generated by immunoSEQ multiplex PCR, the TCRdb table keeps only in-frame clones and is missing some. The sample lists about 680,000 clones; about 91% were seen once. Study results and limitations: Sharing across several donors was seen in 4% to 5.5% of naive CD4 clonotypes.

As defined, naive CD8 cells were CD45RO-negative and positively selected for CCR7, with terminally differentiated effector memory CD45RA+ cells excluded. With regard to this clone: The target antigen is unknown.

Material for sequencing was naive CD8+ T cells sorted from blood. The clonotype originates from a man in his thirties or forties in good health.

CDR3 nucleotide sequence: TGTGCCAGCAGAACATTAGGCAATGAGCAGTTCTTC. Translating it yields CASRTLGNEQFF. The J gene is TRBJ2-1, the V gene TRBV27; no clear D. CDR1 and CDR2 from the germline V gene are MNHEY and SMNVEV (reference sequence). V lost 6 bases and J 6 bases, leaving 9 bases between the germline ends. This CDR3 contains 12 residues.